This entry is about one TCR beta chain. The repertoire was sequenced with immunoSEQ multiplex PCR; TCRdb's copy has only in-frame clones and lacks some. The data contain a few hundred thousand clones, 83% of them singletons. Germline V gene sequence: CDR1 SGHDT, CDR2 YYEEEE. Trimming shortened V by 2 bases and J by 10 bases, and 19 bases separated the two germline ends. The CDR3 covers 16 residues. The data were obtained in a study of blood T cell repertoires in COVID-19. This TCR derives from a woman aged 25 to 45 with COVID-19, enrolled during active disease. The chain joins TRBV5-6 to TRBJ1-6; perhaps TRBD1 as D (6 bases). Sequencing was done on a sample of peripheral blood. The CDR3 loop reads CASSLGVGQGNSPLHF. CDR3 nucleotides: TGTGCCAGCAGCTTAGGGGTCGGGCAGGGGAACTCACCCCTCCACTTT.